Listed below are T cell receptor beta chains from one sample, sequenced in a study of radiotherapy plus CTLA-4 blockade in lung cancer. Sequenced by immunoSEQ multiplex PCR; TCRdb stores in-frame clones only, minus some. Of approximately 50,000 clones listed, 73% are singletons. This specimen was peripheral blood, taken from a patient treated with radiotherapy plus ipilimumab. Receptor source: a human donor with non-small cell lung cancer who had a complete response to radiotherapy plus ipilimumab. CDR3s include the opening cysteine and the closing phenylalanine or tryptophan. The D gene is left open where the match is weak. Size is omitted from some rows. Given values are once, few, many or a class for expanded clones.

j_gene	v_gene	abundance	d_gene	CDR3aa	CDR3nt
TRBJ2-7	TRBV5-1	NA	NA	CASSLRGGSSYEQYF	TGCGCCAGCAGCTTGAGGGGGGGGAGCTCCTACGAGCAGTACTTC
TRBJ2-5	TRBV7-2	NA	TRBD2	CASTLWGPSGLQETQYF	TGTGCCAGCACCCTCTGGGGGCCTAGCGGGCTCCAAGAGACCCAGTACTTC
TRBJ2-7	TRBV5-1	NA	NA	CASSGSPGHPPYEQYF	TGCGCCAGCAGCGGGTCGCCGGGACACCCTCCCTACGAGCAGTACTTC
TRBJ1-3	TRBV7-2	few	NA	CASSYIWAENTIYF	TGTGCCAGCAGCTACATCTGGGCTGAAAACACCATATATTTT
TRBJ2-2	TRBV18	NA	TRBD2	CASSPSLAEATGELFF	TGTGCCAGCTCACCTAGCCTAGCGGAGGCCACCGGGGAGCTGTTTTTT
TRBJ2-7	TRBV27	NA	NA	CASGRNGGWGEQYF	TGTGCCAGCGGACGCAATGGGGGCTGGGGCGAGCAGTACTTC
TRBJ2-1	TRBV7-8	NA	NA	CASSRRQGEGGYEQFF	TGTGCCAGCAGCCGCCGACAGGGTGAAGGGGGGTATGAGCAGTTCTTC
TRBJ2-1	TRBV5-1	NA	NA	CASSLLDSGDEQFF	TGCGCCAGCAGCCTGTTGGACTCTGGCGATGAGCAGTTCTTC
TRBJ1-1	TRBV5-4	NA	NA	CASSRAGWDTEAFF	TGTGCCAGCAGCCGGGCAGGGTGGGACACTGAAGCTTTCTTT
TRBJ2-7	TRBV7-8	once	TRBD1	CASSRGTGINYEQYF	TGTGCCAGCAGCCGCGGGACAGGGATAAACTACGAGCAGTACTTC
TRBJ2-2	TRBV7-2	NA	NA	CASSLQGPYTGELFF	TGTGCCAGCAGCTTACAGGGGCCGTACACCGGGGAGCTGTTTTTT
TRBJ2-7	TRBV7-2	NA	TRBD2	CASSLVSAGGALYEQYF	TGTGCCAGCAGCTTAGTTTCAGCGGGGGGGGCGTTATACGAGCAGTACTTC
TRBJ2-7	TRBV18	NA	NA	CASSPPSGANSYEQYF	TGTGCCAGCTCACCACCGTCAGGGGCCAACTCCTACGAGCAGTACTTC
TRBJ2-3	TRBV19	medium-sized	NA	CASSIGTDTQYF	TGTGCCAGTAGTATCGGTACAGATACGCAGTATTTT
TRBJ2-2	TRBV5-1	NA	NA	CASSLPVYASGFGELFF	TGCGCCAGCAGCCTCCCCGTTTACGCCAGTGGCTTCGGGGAGCTGTTTTTT
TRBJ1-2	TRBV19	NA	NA	CASSPYDNDGYTF	TGTGCCAGTAGTCCCTACGACAATGATGGCTACACCTTC
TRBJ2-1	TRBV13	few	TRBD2	CASSLRAGGRSYNEQFF	TGTGCCAGCAGCTTAAGAGCGGGAGGCCGCTCCTACAATGAGCAGTTCTTC
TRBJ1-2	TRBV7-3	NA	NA	CASSPYRGGGHLYGYTF	TGTGCCAGCAGCCCCTATAGAGGGGGGGGACATCTCTATGGCTACACCTTC
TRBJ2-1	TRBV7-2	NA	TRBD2	CASSPRTSGSNEQFF	TGTGCCAGCAGCCCTCGGACTAGCGGGTCCAATGAGCAGTTCTTC
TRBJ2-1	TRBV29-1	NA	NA	CSVFRDEQFF	TGCAGCGTATTCAGGGATGAGCAGTTCTTC
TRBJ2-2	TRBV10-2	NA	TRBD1	CASRKTGLESNTGELFF	TGCGCCAGCAGGAAGACAGGGCTTGAATCGAACACCGGGGAGCTGTTTTTT
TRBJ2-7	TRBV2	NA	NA	CASRDQGGYEQYF	TGTGCCAGCAGGGACCAGGGGGGCTACGAGCAGTACTTC
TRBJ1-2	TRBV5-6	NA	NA	CASSLQRGSGGYTF	TGTGCCAGCAGCTTGCAGCGGGGTTCGGGTGGCTACACCTTC
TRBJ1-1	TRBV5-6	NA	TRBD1	CASSPGTGRDTEAFF	TGTGCCAGCAGCCCGGGGACAGGTCGGGACACTGAAGCTTTCTTT
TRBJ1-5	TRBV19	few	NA	CASSGRGAGNQPQHF	TGTGCCAGTAGTGGCCGCGGGGCCGGCAATCAGCCCCAGCATTTT
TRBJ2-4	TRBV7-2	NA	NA	CASSLGGTGLNIQYF	TGTGCCAGCAGCTTAGGGGGAACAGGGCTAAACATTCAGTACTTC
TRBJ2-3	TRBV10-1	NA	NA	CASSESGLSTDTQYF	TGCGCCAGCAGTGAGTCTGGACTCAGCACAGATACGCAGTATTTT
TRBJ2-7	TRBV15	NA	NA	CATSRDLSYEQYF	TGTGCCACCAGCAGAGATCTCTCGTACGAGCAGTACTTC
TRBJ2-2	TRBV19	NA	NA	CAGGQGGNTGELFF	TGTGCCGGCGGACAAGGGGGGAACACCGGGGAGCTGTTTTTT
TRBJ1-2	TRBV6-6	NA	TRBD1	CAIPRGQDGSSYGYTF	TGTGCCATCCCTAGGGGACAGGATGGATCCTCCTATGGCTACACCTTC
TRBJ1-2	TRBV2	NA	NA	CASLGREPYGYTF	TGTGCCAGCTTGGGACGGGAGCCCTATGGCTACACCTTC
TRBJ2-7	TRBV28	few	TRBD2	CASISPGLAGAEQYF	TGTGCGAGCATAAGCCCGGGACTAGCGGGAGCCGAGCAGTACTTC
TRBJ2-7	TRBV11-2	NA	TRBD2	CASSPTSGGTSYEQYF	TGTGCCAGCAGCCCTACTAGCGGGGGAACCTCCTACGAGCAGTACTTC
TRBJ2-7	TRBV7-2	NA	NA	CASSATATGNYEQYF	TGTGCCAGCAGCGCAACGGCGACAGGCAACTACGAGCAGTACTTC
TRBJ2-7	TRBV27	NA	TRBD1	CASSMGQSSYEQYF	TGTGCCAGCAGCATGGGACAGTCCTCCTACGAGCAGTACTTC
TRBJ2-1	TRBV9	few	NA	CASSVANDNEQFF	TGTGCCAGCAGCGTAGCTAACGACAATGAGCAGTTCTTC
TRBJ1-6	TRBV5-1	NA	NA	CASSSVGQGRSPLHF	TGCGCCAGCAGCTCCGTCGGGCAGGGAAGATCACCCCTCCACTTT
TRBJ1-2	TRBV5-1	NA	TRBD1	CASSQTGDYGYTF	TGCGCCAGCAGCCAGACAGGGGACTATGGCTACACCTTC
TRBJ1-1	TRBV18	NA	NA	CASSPDLPEAFF	TGTGCCAGCTCACCAGACTTGCCTGAAGCTTTCTTT
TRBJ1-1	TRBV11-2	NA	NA	CASGQILNTEAFF	TGTGCCAGCGGCCAAATTCTCAACACTGAAGCTTTCTTT
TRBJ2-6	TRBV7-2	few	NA	CASSLAGGSGANVLTF	TGTGCCAGCAGCTTAGCGGGGGGATCTGGGGCCAACGTCCTGACTTTC
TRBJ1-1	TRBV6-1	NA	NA	CASSRRDRTEAFF	TGTGCCAGCAGTAGACGGGATAGGACTGAAGCTTTCTTT
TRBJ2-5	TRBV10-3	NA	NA	CAISETGTQETQYF	TGTGCCATCAGTGAGACAGGGACCCAAGAGACCCAGTACTTC
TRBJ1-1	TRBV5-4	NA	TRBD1	CASILQGSGTEAFF	TGTGCCAGCATCCTACAGGGGTCGGGGACTGAAGCTTTCTTT
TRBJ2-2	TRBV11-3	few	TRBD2	CASSPGLVPPGELFF	TGTGCCAGCAGCCCAGGACTAGTCCCCCCCGGGGAGCTGTTTTTT
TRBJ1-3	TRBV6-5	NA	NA	CASRTGIYSGNTIYF	TGTGCCAGCAGAACCGGGATCTACTCTGGAAACACCATATATTTT
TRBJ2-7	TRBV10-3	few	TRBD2	CAISEPGGGAGYEQYF	TGTGCCATCAGTGAACCCGGGGGAGGGGCCGGCTACGAGCAGTACTTC
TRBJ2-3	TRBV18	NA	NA	CASSRNRDTKSIDTQYF	TGTGCCAGCTCACGAAACCGGGACACGAAATCTATAGATACGCAGTATTTT
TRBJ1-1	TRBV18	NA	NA	CASSELENTEAFF	TGTGCCAGCTCAGAGCTAGAGAACACTGAAGCTTTCTTT
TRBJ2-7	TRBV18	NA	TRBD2	CASSPMGGRLAASYEQYF	TGTGCCAGCTCACCAATGGGGGGCCGACTAGCGGCCTCCTACGAGCAGTACTTC
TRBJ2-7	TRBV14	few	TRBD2	CASSVGTSGHEQYF	TGTGCCAGCAGCGTCGGGACTAGCGGCCACGAGCAGTACTTC
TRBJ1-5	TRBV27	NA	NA	CASSYAGVQPQHF	TGTGCCAGCAGTTATGCAGGGGTTCAGCCCCAGCATTTT
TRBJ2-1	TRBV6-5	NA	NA	CASSFKRPPYYNEQFF	TGTGCCAGCAGTTTCAAGCGACCACCCTACTACAATGAGCAGTTCTTC
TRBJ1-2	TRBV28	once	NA	CASSPLLTANYGYTF	TGTGCCAGCAGTCCCCTACTCACAGCTAACTATGGCTACACCTTC
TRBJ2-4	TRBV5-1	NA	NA	CASSPRLFTGTGNIQYF	TGCGCCAGCAGCCCGCGCCTATTCACAGGGACGGGGAACATTCAGTACTTC
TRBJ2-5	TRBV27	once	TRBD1	CASSLWTGQTQYF	TGTGCCAGCAGTCTATGGACAGGGCAGACCCAGTACTTC
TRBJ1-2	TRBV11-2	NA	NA	CASRRTRGSYGYTF	TGTGCCAGCAGACGTACCCGGGGGTCCTATGGCTACACCTTC
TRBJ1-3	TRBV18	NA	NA	CASSNKGDSGNTIYF	TGTGCCAGCTCAAACAAGGGGGACTCTGGAAACACCATATATTTT
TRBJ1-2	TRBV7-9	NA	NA	CASSNTGFYYGYTF	TGTGCCAGCAGCAATACAGGATTCTACTATGGCTACACCTTC